The T cell receptor (beta chain) described here comes from a study of CD8+ T cells in alopecia areata. The study's findings and limits: Throughout tofacitinib, many expanded lesional clones continued to persist in scalp and blood.

There are 15 residues in the CDR3. CDR1 is PRHDT, CDR2 FYEKMQ, per germline (reference sequence). V lost 5 bases and J lost 5; bases outside the gene matches: 5. Extracted from the samples, RNA was reverse transcribed into cDNA to serve as the sequencing template. Data came from immunoSEQ multiplex PCR; TCRdb stores just in-frame clones and leaves some out. In the table there are about 76,000 clones, approximately 70% of which are singletons. This clone was detected only once. Its antigen is still unknown. The treatment here: oral pan-JAK inhibitor, 5-10 mg twice daily. The sample in question was CD8+ T cells sorted from blood, obtained at week 24, from a patient treated with tofacitinib. The chain couples TRBV13 to TRBJ2-1, with 11 bases matching TRBD2. The sequence derives from a human donor with alopecia areata. CDR3 protein: CASSQGLAANNEQFF. The CDR3 DNA sequence: TGTGCCAGCAGCCAGGGACTAGCGGCGAACAATGAGCAGTTCTTC.